Detailed here is one T cell receptor beta chain. This table comes from immunoSEQ multiplex PCR, and its TCRdb copy is limited to in-frame clones, with some not included. The table has around 63,000 clones, roughly 88% seen once. This record belongs to a study of OX40 agonist ivuxolimab in advanced cancers. Study as a whole: Dose-escalation subjects each had hepatocellular carcinoma, melanoma, renal cell or head and neck cancer.

This material consisted of CD4+ or CD8+ T cells sorted from blood, taken in a trial of the OX40 agonist ivuxolimab. This TCR came from an adult with an advanced solid tumor such as melanoma, head and neck, liver or kidney cancer.

For the CDR3, the DNA is TGTGCCAGCAGCTCCAAAGGACAGGGGTACCAAGAGACCCAGTACTTC. It codes for CASSSKGQGYQETQYF. The chain employs TRBV11-1 and TRBJ2-5; 9 nucleotides line up with TRBD1. After removal of 4 bases from V and 0 bases from J, the junction contained 6 bases not matched to a gene. Germline CDR1 SGHAT, CDR2 FQDESV (reference sequence). This CDR3 is built from 16 residues.